This T cell receptor (beta chain) was documented in a study of shared T cell receptors in the human thymus. V lost 2 bases and J 0 bases, leaving 8 bases between the germline ends. CDR1 SGHTA and CDR2 FQGNSA come from the germline V gene. The CDR3 sequence is 15 residues long. The assay was immunoSEQ multiplex PCR, and TCRdb's table has in-frame clones only and misses some. The sample has 630,000 or so clones, about 89% seen once. The data also belong to a second study, concerning human thymus T cells. As reported in that work: The sample donors, healthy Finnish infants, were having corrective surgery for congenital heart defects. Thymic samples were excised during corrective heart operations. Within thymic and blood repertoires, V and J gene usage appeared to be biased. Thymic TCR repertoires of unrelated people reportedly overlapped highly.

This TCR was sampled from a boy under three years old with a congenital heart defect. The specimen sequenced was thymocytes. The chain carries TRBV7-2 and TRBJ1-3; D unresolved. The CDR3 here is CASSLITGSGNTIYF. DNA of the CDR3: TGTGCCAGCAGCTTAATCACCGGCTCTGGAAACACCATATATTTT.